The 4 T cell receptor beta chains given below trace back to one sample, sequenced in a study of T cells in Graves' hyperthyroidism and ophthalmopathy. Researchers took RNA transcripts and amplified the TCR beta CDR3 regions from them. When the TCR CDR3 underwent first-round RT-PCR, the HTBI primer set was used. One entry per CDR3 protein, called by TCRdb with MiXCR from the multiplex PCR reads. The table includes some 360,000 distinct CDR3 sequences, around 18% detected once. Sequencing was performed on blood. These receptors originate from a woman aged 40 to 50 with Graves' ophthalmopathy.

This clonotype was found many times. V usage is TRBV5-4 and J usage is TRBJ1-1; 7 nucleotides align to TRBD1. CDR3 length: 17 residues. Per germline, CDR1 SGHNT and CDR2 YYREEE (reference sequence). V gave up 1 base and J gave up 1 base; unmatched junction bases: 10. The chain's CDR3 is CASSLRSTGLANTEAFF. In DNA form, the CDR3 reads TGTGCCAGCAGCTTGCGTTCGACAGGGCTCGCGAACACTGAAGCTTTCTTT.

This clonotype was observed many times. The chain links TRBV28 to TRBJ2-7, with 8 bases matching TRBD2. The CDR3 is made up of 15 amino acids. Unmatched junction bases numbered 8, after V lost 6 bases and J lost 1 base. Germline lookup yields CDR1 MDHEN and CDR2 SYDVKM. CDR3 nucleotide sequence: TGTGCCAGCAGGCGCGATAGCGGGAAATCCTACGAGCAGTACTTC. It codes for CASRRDSGKSYEQYF.

This clonotype was recorded many times. The V call is TRBV15, the J call TRBJ2-2; 7 bases agree with TRBD2. After removal of 0 bases from V and 4 bases from J, the junction contained 5 bases not matched to a gene. The CDR3 loop spans 16 amino acids. Germline V gene sequence: CDR1 LNHNV, CDR2 YYDKDF (reference sequence). Here the CDR3 reads CATSRERGGTTGELFF. As DNA, the CDR3 is TGTGCCACCAGCAGAGAGCGGGGAGGGACCACCGGGGAGCTGTTTTTT.

Notes on this clonotype: The junction shows a germline mismatch at one end, possibly a read error. This chain joins TRBV6-1 and TRBJ1-5; 8 bases are a match to TRBD1. CDR1 is MNHNS and CDR2 is SASEGT in the germline V gene. CDR3 length: 14 residues. For the CDR3, the DNA is TGTGCCAGCAGTCCCGCGACAGGGGCACAGCCCCAGCGTTTT. Its protein product is CASSPATGAQPQRF.